A single sample gave rise to the 17 T cell receptor beta chains below, sequenced in a study of cytomegalovirus exposure and HLA in healthy donors. The PCR made use of 60 Vbeta and 13 Jbeta primers. Produced via immunoSEQ multiplex PCR; TCRdb's table is partial and in-frame only. The sample is made up of 200,000 to 250,000 clones, and the top ten hold over 0.95% of it. Source material: PBMCs. These receptors all stem from a girl aged 2 to 9 in good health and CMV-seropositive.

The rearrangement joins TRBV28 to TRBJ1-1; D is ambiguous. Germline CDR1 MDHEN, CDR2 SYDVKM. The CDR3 runs to 14 residues. The germline V and J ends were trimmed by 6 bases and 2 bases, with 13 bases remaining between them. CDR3 sequence (DNA): TGTGCCAGCAGATCAGTGCGGCCTAACACTGAAGCTTTCTTT. Amino acids: CASRSVRPNTEAFF.

The V gene is TRBV5-4, the J gene TRBJ2-7; TRBD1 matches 9 bases. V trimming: 6 bases; J trimming: 4 bases; junction bases outside the gene matches: 14. From germline, CDR1 is SGHNT and CDR2 YYREEE (reference sequence). The CDR3 covers 16 residues. The CDR3 protein is CASNAPGQGSGYEQYF. The CDR3 DNA follows: TGTGCCAGCAACGCCCCGGGACAGGGATCAGGGTACGAGCAGTACTTC. The full variable domain, rest sourced from reference TRBV5-4 and TRBJ2-7, is ETGVTQSPTHLIKTRGQQVTLRCSSQSGHNTVSWYQQALGQGPQFIFQYYREEENGRGNFPPRFSGLQFPNYSSELNVNALELDDSALYLCASNAPGQGSGYEQYFGPGTRLTVT.

To note about this clone: The junction departs from the called germline gene at one end, perhaps through a read error. The chain uses TRBV6-5 and TRBJ1-2; no firm D call. CDR3 length equals 14 residues. Germline V lookup: CDR1 MNHEY, CDR2 SVGAGI. The CDR3 loop is CASGYKKGVAGYTF. The CDR3 bases are TGTGCCAGCGGTTACAAAAAGGGAGTGGCGGGCTACACCTTC.

The chain couples TRBV5-1 to TRBJ1-3, with D maybe TRBD1 (5 bases). Trimming stripped 0 bases from V and 7 bases from J, with 11 bases between. The CDR3 contains 14 residues. The V gene's germline CDR1 is SGHRS and CDR2 YFSETQ. For the CDR3, the DNA is TGCGCCAGCAGCTTGGTGGCAGGGCGGAACACCATATATTTT. Encoded protein: CASSLVAGRNTIYF.

The chain employs TRBV5-1 and TRBJ2-4; 11 bases match TRBD1. The CDR3 runs 19 residues. After removal of 4 bases from V and 0 bases from J, the junction contained 12 bases not matched to a gene. Per the germline V gene, CDR1 is SGHRS and CDR2 is YFSETQ. The CDR3 spells CASSSGDRGYELAKNIQYF. CDR3 bases: TGCGCCAGCAGCAGTGGGGACAGGGGGTACGAACTAGCCAAAAACATTCAGTACTTC. Drawing the rest from reference TRBV5-1 and TRBJ2-4, the complete variable domain is KAGVTQTPRYLIKTRGQQVTLSCSPISGHRSVSWYQQTPGQGLQFLFEYFSETQRNKGNFPGRFSGRQFSNSRSEMNVSTLELGDSALYLCASSSGDRGYELAKNIQYFGAGTRLSVL.

To note about this clone: A read error may account for a junction end that differs from germline. This chain links TRBV28 with TRBJ2-1; 10 bases map to TRBD1. The CDR3 is 12 amino acids. The germline V gene encodes CDR1 MDHEN and CDR2 SYDVKM. CDR3 bases: TGTGCCAGCAGTCGACAGGGGGCGGGATACATCTTC. Translated: CASSRQGAGYIF.

V gene TRBV7-2 combines with J gene TRBJ2-7; D perhaps matches TRBD2 (6 bases). The germline V gene encodes CDR1 SGHTA and CDR2 FQGNSA. Between the trimmed V and J ends, which lost 5 bases and 3 bases, there was a span of 17 bases. CDR3 length equals 15 residues. DNA of the CDR3: TGTGCCAGCAGCGTGGTATGGGGAGGAGACTACGAGCAGTACTTC. This gives the protein CASSVVWGGDYEQYF.

The J gene is TRBJ2-3, the V gene TRBV19; D not resolved. The CDR3 is 14 residues long. Germline V gene sequence: CDR1 LNHDA, CDR2 SQIVND (reference sequence). V lost 5 bases and J 0 bases, leaving 9 bases between the germline ends. CDR3 nucleotide sequence: TGTGCCAGTAGTTTCCGGTTCAGCACAGATACGCAGTATTTT. It encodes CASSFRFSTDTQYF. Full variable domain (missing parts from reference TRBV19 and TRBJ2-3): DGGITQSPKYLFRKEGQNVTLSCEQNLNHDAMYWYRQDPGQGLRLIYYSQIVNDFQKGDIAEGYSVSREKKESFPLTVTSAQKNPTAFYLCASSFRFSTDTQYFGPGTRLTVL.

CDR3 coding DNA: TGTGCCAGCAGTTCTCTAAGCGGGGGGCGGCCCCAGCATTTT. Amino acids: CASSSLSGGRPQHF. V is TRBV27 and J is TRBJ1-5; tentatively, D is TRBD1 (6 bases). This CDR3 comprises 14 residues. Deletions cut 4 bases from V and 9 bases from J, with 16 bases between. Germline V gene lookup returns CDR1 MNHEY and CDR2 SMNVEV (reference sequence).

The rearrangement links TRBV13 to TRBJ2-3; 9 bases are a match to TRBD2. V gave up 6 bases and J gave up 5 bases; unmatched junction bases: 0. Germline V CDR1 and CDR2: PRHDT, FYEKMQ (reference sequence). The CDR3 contains 12 residues. The CDR3 reads CASSSGRDTQYF. In DNA, the CDR3 is TGTGCCAGCAGTAGCGGGAGAGATACGCAGTATTTT.

CDR3 region: CASSLFREGEQYF. The DNA of the CDR3 is TGTGCCAGCAGTTTATTTCGGGAGGGCGAGCAGTACTTC. The rearrangement links TRBV27 to TRBJ2-7, with 8 bases fitting TRBD2. Germline assignment: CDR1 MNHEY and CDR2 SMNVEV (reference sequence). With 1 base clipped from V and 6 bases from J, the junction kept 2 bases outside the gene matches. The CDR3 runs 13 residues.

The rearrangement uses TRBV11-2 and TRBJ2-7, with 8 bases that match TRBD1. From germline, CDR1 is SGHAT and CDR2 FQNNGV. CDR3 length equals 16 residues. Losses at the gene ends were 0 bases for V and 4 bases for J; bases not matched to a gene: 8. The CDR3 nucleotides read TGTGCCAGCAGCTTAGACCCCGGGACAGGTTTATACGAGCAGTACTTC. Translation: CASSLDPGTGLYEQYF.

The gene calls are TRBV7-5 and TRBJ2-7; TRBD2 was called by the table and not checked on the DNA. TRBV7-5 corresponds to a pseudogene. The CDR3 covers 13 residues. For the CDR3, the DNA is TGTGTCAGAAGCAAAGCGGGATCATACGAGCAGTACTTC. It translates to CVRSKAGSYEQYF.

V gene TRBV5-1 combines with J gene TRBJ2-1, with TRBD2 matching 15 bases. Germline values: CDR1 SGHRS, CDR2 YFSETQ. The CDR3 has 14 amino acids. Germline trimming cut 7 bases from V and 9 bases from J; bases unmatched to any gene: 5. CDR3 protein: CASGTSGRLREQFF. The CDR3 DNA sequence: TGCGCCAGCGGGACTAGCGGGAGGTTACGTGAGCAGTTCTTC.

The CDR3 DNA is TGTGCCAGCAGCCAGCCGGGACTACGCTACGAGCAGTACTTC. The encoded protein is CASSQPGLRYEQYF. The rearrangement uses TRBV5-4 and TRBJ2-7; 7 bases line up with TRBD2. Germline trimming cut 4 bases from V and 3 bases from J; bases unmatched to any gene: 7. This CDR3 has 14 residues. CDR1 is SGHNT and CDR2 is YYREEE in the germline V gene (reference sequence). Together with reference TRBV5-4 and TRBJ2-7, the CDR3 gives the full variable domain: ETGVTQSPTHLIKTRGQQVTLRCSSQSGHNTVSWYQQALGQGPQFIFQYYREEENGRGNFPPRFSGLQFPNYSSELNVNALELDDSALYLCASSQPGLRYEQYFGPGTRLTVT.

The chain recombines TRBV5-1 with TRBJ2-1, with D unclear. This CDR3 region has 16 residues. The V end lost 4 bases, the J end lost 1 base, and 15 bases lay between the germline ends. In germline, CDR1 is SGHRS, CDR2 YFSETQ. The CDR3 here is CASSREAAASYNEQFF. DNA for the CDR3: TGCGCCAGCAGCAGAGAGGCCGCGGCGTCCTACAATGAGCAGTTCTTC.

The chain carries TRBV6-5 and TRBJ2-3, with a weak D call TRBD1 (5 bases). This CDR3 is built from 11 residues. With 4 bases removed from V and 12 bases from J, the gap between germline ends came to 11 bases. CDR1 MNHEY and CDR2 SVGAGI come from the germline V gene. The CDR3 sequence is CASSSKGIQYF. CDR3 DNA: TGTGCCAGCAGTTCTAAGGGGATTCAGTATTTT.